Listed below are T cell receptor beta chains from one sample, sequenced in a study of post-analysis software for immune sequencing data. Each CDR3 protein gets one entry after TCRdb re-called the PCR reads with MiXCR. This table has about 820,000 distinct CDR3 sequences, approximately 53% appearing once. Material for sequencing was blood. The receptors here all came from a girl aged 5 to 17 with multiple sclerosis. Each CDR3 is given with its conserved first and last residue. A D gene is named only where the DNA matches it firmly. Clone size is shown for a subset of rows, as once, few, many or a class of expanded clone.

- | - | TRBJ1-5 | TRBV2 | CASSESYQPQHF | TGTGCCAGCAGTGAGTCATATCAGCCCCAGCATTTT
once | - | TRBJ2-7 | TRBV5-1 | CASSSPQNEQYF | TGCGCCAGCAGCTCCCCTCAGAACGAGCAGTACTTC
- | TRBD1 | TRBJ2-7 | TRBV7-6 | CASSLVPVGQEAYEQYF | TGTGCCAGCAGCTTAGTACCCGTTGGACAGGAGGCCTACGAGCAGTACTTC
- | - | TRBJ1-5 | TRBV25-1 | CASSPRGGDQPQHF | TGTGCCAGCAGTCCAAGGGGCGGCGATCAGCCCCAGCATTTT
- | TRBD1 | TRBJ1-5 | TRBV27 | CASSTRQGNVNQPQHF | TGTGCCAGCAGTACCCGACAGGGAAATGTTAATCAGCCCCAGCATTTT
- | TRBD2 | TRBJ2-7 | TRBV20-1 | CSARALGLASSYEQYF | TGCAGTGCTAGAGCACTAGGACTAGCGAGCTCCTACGAGCAGTACTTC
few | - | TRBJ1-1 | TRBV12-3/TRBV12-4 | CASTLNANTEAFF | TGTGCCAGCACCTTAAACGCGAACACTGAAGCTTTCTTT
- | TRBD2 | TRBJ2-5 | TRBV20-1 | CSAYSGGETQYF | TGCAGTGCTTATAGCGGGGGTGAGACCCAGTACTTC
- | - | TRBJ2-7 | TRBV12-3/TRBV12-4 | CASSSPSEGREQYF | TGTGCCAGCAGTTCCCCCTCCGAGGGGAGGGAGCAGTACTTC
- | - | TRBJ2-1 | TRBV28 | CASSLDGGHEQFF | TGTGCCAGCAGTTTAGACGGGGGACATGAGCAGTTCTTC
- | TRBD2 | TRBJ2-1 | TRBV15 | CATSGGGSDEQFF | TGTGCCACGAGCGGTGGCGGGAGCGATGAGCAGTTCTTC
- | TRBD2 | TRBJ2-1 | TRBV4-1 | CASRRDETSRVSNEQFF | TGCGCCAGCAGGAGAGATGAGACTAGCCGGGTTTCCAATGAGCAGTTCTTC
few | - | TRBJ2-7 | TRBV29-1 | CRDCGRRNYEQYF | TGCAGAGACTGCGGCCGGAGGAACTACGAGCAGTACTTC
few | TRBD1 | TRBJ2-7 | TRBV14 | CASSQGQSSEQYF | TGTGCCAGCAGCCAGGGACAGTCGAGCGAGCAGTACTTC
- | - | TRBJ2-3 | TRBV20-1 | CSATGPSLDTQYF | TGCAGTGCTACTGGGCCTTCTCTCGATACGCAGTATTTT
- | - | TRBJ1-2 | TRBV25-1 | CASGMGNYGYTF | TGTGCCAGCGGTATGGGTAACTATGGCTACACCTTC
few | - | TRBJ1-5 | TRBV12-3/TRBV12-4 | CASNPSGGNQPQHF | TGTGCCAGCAACCCCTCAGGGGGCAATCAGCCCCAGCATTTT
few | TRBD2 | TRBJ2-5 | TRBV7-9 | CASLAGLETQYF | TGTGCCAGCCTAGCGGGGTTAGAGACCCAGTACTTC
- | - | TRBJ1-1 | TRBV29-1 | CSVRGSWDTEAFF | TGCAGCGTCCGCGGTTCGTGGGACACTGAAGCTTTCTTT
- | - | TRBJ2-7 | TRBV7-2 | CASSLMRDEQYF | TGTGCCAGCAGCTTAATGAGGGACGAGCAGTACTTC
few | TRBD1 | TRBJ2-7 | TRBV27 | CASSLSGTGKHSYEQYF | TGTGCCAGCAGTTTATCCGGGACAGGCAAACACTCCTACGAGCAGTACTTC
once | - | TRBJ2-1 | TRBV20-1 | CSARGQRRLSYNEQFF | TGCAGTGCTAGAGGACAGCGCCGTTTATCCTACAATGAGCAGTTCTTC
- | - | TRBJ2-7 | TRBV29-1 | CSVEMTDSYEQYF | TGCAGCGTTGAGATGACAGACTCCTACGAGCAGTACTTC
- | TRBD2 | TRBJ2-3 | TRBV5-1 | CASSPTGTSGSDTQYF | TGCGCCAGCAGCCCCACCGGGACTAGCGGCTCAGATACGCAGTATTTT
few | - | TRBJ2-2 | TRBV27 | CASIGVHGELFF | TGTGCCAGCATCGGGGTCCACGGGGAGCTGTTTTTT
- | - | TRBJ2-7 | TRBV12-3/TRBV12-4 | CASSSGGLTYEQYF | TGTGCCAGCAGTTCAGGGGGACTGACCTACGAGCAGTACTTC
- | TRBD2 | TRBJ2-7 | TRBV29-1 | CSVADLAVGSYEQYF | TGCAGCGTTGCAGACCTAGCGGTCGGATCCTACGAGCAGTACTTC
- | TRBD2 | TRBJ2-1 | TRBV20-1 | CSARLAGVREQFF | TGCAGTGCTAGGCTAGCGGGAGTACGGGAGCAGTTCTTC
- | TRBD2 | TRBJ2-1 | TRBV6-5 | CASSYFASSGGHNEQFF | TGTGCCAGCAGTTACTTCGCTAGCAGCGGGGGGCATAATGAGCAGTTCTTC
- | TRBD2 | TRBJ2-1 | TRBV7-6 | CASSFQRGGSYNEQFF | TGTGCCAGCAGCTTTCAGCGGGGGGGGTCCTACAATGAGCAGTTCTTC
- | - | TRBJ1-2 | TRBV12-3/TRBV12-4 | CASEGVDYGYTF | TGTGCCAGCGAAGGGGTCGACTATGGCTACACCTTC
few | - | TRBJ1-2 | TRBV5-6 | CASSLWGRTGYTF | TGTGCCAGCAGCTTATGGGGTAGGACTGGCTACACCTTC
few | TRBD1 | TRBJ2-7 | TRBV12-3/TRBV12-4 | CASSPGTGSPEQYF | TGTGCCAGCAGTCCCGGGACAGGGTCCCCCGAGCAGTACTTC
- | - | TRBJ2-5 | TRBV20-1 | CSAIAHQETRYF | TGCAGTGCTATAGCGCACCAAGAGACCCGGTACTTC
- | TRBD1 | TRBJ2-3 | TRBV6-5 | CASSSTGQPGNTQYF | TGTGCCAGCAGTTCCACGGGACAGCCTGGGAATACGCAGTATTTT
- | TRBD2 | TRBJ2-1 | TRBV20-1 | CSALAGKQFF | TGCAGTGCTTTAGCGGGGAAGCAGTTCTTC
- | - | TRBJ2-5 | TRBV7-6 | CASSFISGARGETQYF | TGTGCCAGCAGCTTCATTTCGGGAGCCCGTGGGGAGACCCAGTACTTC
- | - | TRBJ2-7 | TRBV28 | CASSSRVEQYF | TGTGCCAGCAGTTCCAGGGTCGAGCAGTACTTC
- | TRBD1 | TRBJ2-1 | TRBV4-1 | CASSLSIRDRGRVREFF | TGCGCCAGCAGCCTATCTATCCGGGACAGGGGGCGCGTAAGGGAGTTCTTC
few | - | TRBJ2-7 | TRBV4-2 | CASSQGLAYSYEQYF | TGTGCCAGCAGCCAAGGGCTAGCGTACTCCTACGAGCAGTACTTC
few | TRBD2 | TRBJ2-1 | TRBV5-1 | CASSLGTSGGPVWDEQFF | TGCGCCAGCAGCTTGGGGACTAGCGGGGGCCCCGTCTGGGATGAGCAGTTCTTC
- | - | TRBJ1-5 | TRBV28 | CASIPPGEVDQPQHF | TGTGCCAGCATCCCTCCGGGGGAGGTAGATCAGCCCCAGCATTTT
few | TRBD1 | TRBJ1-5 | TRBV27 | CASSLTGTGGGSNQPQHF | TGTGCCAGCAGTTTAACGGGGACAGGGGGCGGCAGCAATCAGCCCCAGCATTTT
few | TRBD1 | TRBJ1-2 | TRBV15 | CATSRTRQGVYGYTF | TGTGCCACCAGCAGAACCAGACAGGGTGTCTATGGCTACACCTTC
- | TRBD1 | TRBJ2-7 | TRBV6-5 | CASRSGTGFSYEQYF | TGTGCCAGCAGATCCGGGACAGGGTTCTCCTACGAGCAGTACTTC
- | TRBD1 | TRBJ1-2 | TRBV6-5 | CASSYSPWGTGKSYGYTF | TGTGCCAGCAGTTACTCCCCGTGGGGGACAGGAAAAAGCTATGGCTACACCTTC
- | - | TRBJ1-5 | TRBV12-3/TRBV12-4 | CASSFSGAPNQPQHF | TGTGCCAGCAGTTTTAGCGGGGCTCCAAATCAGCCCCAGCATTTT
- | - | TRBJ2-7 | TRBV12-3/TRBV12-4 | CASSPERGGGINHEQYF | TGTGCCAGCAGTCCCGAAAGGGGAGGCGGGATTAACCACGAGCAGTACTTC
- | TRBD2 | TRBJ2-5 | TRBV5-4 | CASSLTSVEQYF | TGTGCCAGCAGCCTTACTAGCGTTGAGCAGTACTTC
once | - | TRBJ2-7 | TRBV6-5 | CASSYSTGTPAYEQYF | TGTGCCAGCAGTTACTCAACCGGGACCCCAGCCTACGAGCAGTACTTC
- | - | TRBJ2-7 | TRBV15 | CATSRVRYPNYEQYF | TGTGCCACCAGCAGAGTCAGGTACCCTAACTACGAGCAGTACTTC
few | - | TRBJ2-5 | TRBV20-1 | CSAIRMGSETQYF | TGCAGTGCTATTCGCATGGGGTCTGAGACCCAGTACTTC
- | TRBD2 | TRBJ2-1 | TRBV29-1 | CSGRGLAETSYNEQFF | TGCAGCGGGAGGGGACTAGCGGAGACCTCATACAATGAGCAGTTCTTC